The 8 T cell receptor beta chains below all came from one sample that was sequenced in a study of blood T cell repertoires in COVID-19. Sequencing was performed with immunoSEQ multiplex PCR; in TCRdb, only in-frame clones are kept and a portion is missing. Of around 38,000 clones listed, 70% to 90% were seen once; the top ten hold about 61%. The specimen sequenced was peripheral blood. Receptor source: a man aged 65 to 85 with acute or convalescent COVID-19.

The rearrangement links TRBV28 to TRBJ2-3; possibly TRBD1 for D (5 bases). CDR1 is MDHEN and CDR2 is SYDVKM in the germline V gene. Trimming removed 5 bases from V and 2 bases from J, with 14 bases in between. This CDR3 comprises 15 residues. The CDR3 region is CASSPPRQFTDTQYF. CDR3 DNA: TGTGCCAGCAGTCCGCCTCGACAGTTCACAGATACGCAGTATTTT.

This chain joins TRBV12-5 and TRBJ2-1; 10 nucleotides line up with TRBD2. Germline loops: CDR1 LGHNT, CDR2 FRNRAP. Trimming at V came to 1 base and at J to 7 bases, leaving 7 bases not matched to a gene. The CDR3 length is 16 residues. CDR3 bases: TGTGCTAGTGGTTTGGCCCGACTAGCGGGCCTTAATGAGCAGTTCTTC. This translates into CASGLARLAGLNEQFF.

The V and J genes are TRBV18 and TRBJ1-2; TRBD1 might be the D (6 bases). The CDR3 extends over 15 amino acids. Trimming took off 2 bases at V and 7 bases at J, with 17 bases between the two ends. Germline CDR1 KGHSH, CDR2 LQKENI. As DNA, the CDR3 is TGTGCCAGCTCACCAGGGTCACAGGGATCCGGTGGCTACACCTTC. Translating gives CASSPGSQGSGGYTF.

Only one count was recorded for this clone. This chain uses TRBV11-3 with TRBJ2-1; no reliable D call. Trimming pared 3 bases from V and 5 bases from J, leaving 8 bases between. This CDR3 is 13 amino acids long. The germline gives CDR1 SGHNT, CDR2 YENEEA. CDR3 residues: CASSFGGNNEQFF. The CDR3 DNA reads TGTGCCAGCAGCTTTGGCGGAAACAATGAGCAGTTCTTC. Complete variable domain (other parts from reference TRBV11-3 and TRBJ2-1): EAGVVQSPRYKIIEKKQPVAFWCNPISGHNTLYWYLQNLGQGPELLIRYENEEAVDDSQLPKDRFSAERLKGVDSTLKIQPAELGDSAVYLCASSFGGNNEQFFGPGTRLTVL.

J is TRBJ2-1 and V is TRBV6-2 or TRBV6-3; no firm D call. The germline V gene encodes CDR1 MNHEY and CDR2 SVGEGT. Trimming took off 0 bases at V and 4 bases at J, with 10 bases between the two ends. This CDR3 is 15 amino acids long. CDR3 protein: CASSYSSVAYNEQFF. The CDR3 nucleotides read TGTGCCAGCAGTTACTCGTCGGTTGCTTACAATGAGCAGTTCTTC.

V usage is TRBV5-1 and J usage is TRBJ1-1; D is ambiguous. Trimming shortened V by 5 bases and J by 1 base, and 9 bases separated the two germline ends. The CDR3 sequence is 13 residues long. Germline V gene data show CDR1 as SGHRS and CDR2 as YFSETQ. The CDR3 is CASSQAENTEAFF. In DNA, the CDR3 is TGCGCCAGCAGTCAGGCAGAGAACACTGAAGCTTTCTTT.

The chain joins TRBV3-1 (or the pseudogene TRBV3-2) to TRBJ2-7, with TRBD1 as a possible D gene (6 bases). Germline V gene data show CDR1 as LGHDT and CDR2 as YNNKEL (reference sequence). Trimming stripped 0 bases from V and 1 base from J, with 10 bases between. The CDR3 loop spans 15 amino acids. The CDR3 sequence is CASSQDSTGSYEQYF. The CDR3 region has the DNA TGTGCCAGCAGCCAAGATTCAACAGGGTCCTACGAGCAGTACTTC.

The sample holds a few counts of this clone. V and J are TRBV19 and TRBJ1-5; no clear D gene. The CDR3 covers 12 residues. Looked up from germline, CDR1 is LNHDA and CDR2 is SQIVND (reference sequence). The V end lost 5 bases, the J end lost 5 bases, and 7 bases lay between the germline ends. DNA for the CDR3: TGTGCCAGTAGTTTGGGAGATCAGCCCCAGCATTTT. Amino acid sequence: CASSLGDQPQHF.